This paragraph reports one T cell receptor (beta chain). Original processing notes: Quantification of nucleated cells was approximated via reference gene primer amplification. The data were produced by immunoSEQ multiplex PCR, yet TCRdb's version contains in-frame clones alone and is incomplete. For V, J and clone size, that table is used; D and trimming come from the DNA. Here the sample spans some 320,000 clones, more than 70% being singletons. These data originate in a study of blood T cell repertoires in COVID-19. Turning to the study itself: From the United States, Italy and Spain came samples of acute and convalescent COVID-19. T cells, B-cell-depleted T cells, or PBMCs supplied cDNA or gDNA.

CDR1 and CDR2 from the germline V gene are SGHTA and FQGTGA. V was cut by 5 bases and J by 8 bases, with 16 bases left in between. This CDR3 has 14 amino acids. This clonotype was obtained from a woman in her 50s who had recovered from COVID-19. Sequences were obtained from peripheral blood. The chain employs TRBV7-3 and TRBJ2-1; D is possibly TRBD1 (6 bases). The DNA for the CDR3 is TGTGCCAGCAGCCAACAGGGTTACGGGGATGAGCAGTTCTTC. Translated, it gives CASSQQGYGDEQFF.